A selection of T cell receptor beta chains follows, all from one sample in a study of cytomegalovirus exposure and HLA in healthy donors. TCRdb's copy holds only in-frame clones and misses some; the assay was immunoSEQ multiplex PCR. Seen here are about 130,000 clones, 80% to 85% observed once, and the top ten hold around 0.67%. Sequences were obtained from PBMCs. The receptors derive from a man between 18 and 35 years old in good health and CMV-seronegative. Each CDR3 is given with its conserved first and last residue. The D gene is left open where the match is weak. Some rows mark clone size as missing; the rest say once, few, many or name a class of expanded clone.

len: 15; v_gene: TRBV6-1; d_gene: .; abundance: .; j_gene: TRBJ1-5; CDR3aa: CASSPAPRGSQPQHF; CDR3nt: TGTGCCAGCAGTCCTGCCCCCAGGGGAAGTCAGCCCCAGCATTTT
len: 12; v_gene: TRBV30; d_gene: .; abundance: once; j_gene: TRBJ1-2; CDR3aa: CAWTNDGYGYTF; CDR3nt: TGTGCCTGGACGAACGACGGGTATGGCTACACCTTC
len: 14; v_gene: TRBV5-6; d_gene: .; abundance: once; j_gene: TRBJ1-6; CDR3aa: CASSLRQANSPLHF; CDR3nt: TGTGCCAGCAGCTTGCGACAGGCAAATTCACCCCTCCACTTT
len: 13; v_gene: TRBV9; d_gene: .; abundance: once; j_gene: TRBJ1-1; CDR3aa: CASRGGLNTEAFF; CDR3nt: TGTGCCTCCCGGGGGGGGCTGAACACTGAAGCTTTCTTT
len: 14; v_gene: TRBV14; d_gene: .; abundance: .; j_gene: TRBJ2-6; CDR3aa: CASSQDLEANVLTF; CDR3nt: TGTGCCAGCAGCCAAGATCTAGAGGCCAACGTCCTGACTTTC
len: 16; v_gene: TRBV7-2; d_gene: .; abundance: .; j_gene: TRBJ1-1; CDR3aa: CASSLDWRGWNTEAFF; CDR3nt: TGTGCCAGCAGCTTAGACTGGCGGGGCTGGAACACTGAAGCTTTCTTT
len: 15; v_gene: TRBV15; d_gene: .; abundance: .; j_gene: TRBJ2-7; CDR3aa: CATSRDPSFTEEQYF; CDR3nt: TGTGCCACCAGCAGAGATCCCTCATTTACCGAGGAGCAGTACTTC
len: 15; v_gene: TRBV28; d_gene: .; abundance: .; j_gene: TRBJ1-5; CDR3aa: CASSTTGYGNQPQHF; CDR3nt: TGTGCCAGCAGTACAACAGGGTATGGGAATCAGCCCCAGCATTTT
len: 15; v_gene: TRBV7-9; d_gene: .; abundance: .; j_gene: TRBJ1-1; CDR3aa: CASSQPGNMNTEAFF; CDR3nt: TGTGCCAGCAGCCAACCGGGTAACATGAACACTGAAGCTTTCTTT
len: 15; v_gene: TRBV10-3; d_gene: TRBD2; abundance: .; j_gene: TRBJ2-5; CDR3aa: CAISDASGGKETQYF; CDR3nt: TGTGCCATCAGTGACGCTAGCGGTGGAAAAGAGACCCAGTACTTC
len: 14; v_gene: TRBV7-2; d_gene: .; abundance: .; j_gene: TRBJ2-7; CDR3aa: CASRWTPNTYEQYF; CDR3nt: TGTGCCAGCCGCTGGACACCCAACACCTACGAGCAGTACTTC
len: 13; v_gene: TRBV21-1; d_gene: .; abundance: once; j_gene: TRBJ1-2; CDR3aa: CASSRQGASGYTF; CDR3nt: TGTGCCAGCAGCAGACAGGGGGCAAGTGGCTACACCTTC
len: 14; v_gene: TRBV5-1; d_gene: TRBD1; abundance: once; j_gene: TRBJ2-2; CDR3aa: CASSWDREAGELFF; CDR3nt: TGCGCCAGCAGCTGGGACAGGGAGGCCGGGGAGCTGTTTTTT
len: 14; v_gene: TRBV6-5; d_gene: .; abundance: .; j_gene: TRBJ2-7; CDR3aa: CASSYTGSSYEQYF; CDR3nt: TGTGCCAGCAGTTATACGGGAAGCTCCTACGAGCAGTACTTC
len: 12; v_gene: TRBV29-1; d_gene: .; abundance: .; j_gene: TRBJ2-3; CDR3aa: CSVEGQANTQYF; CDR3nt: TGCAGCGTTGAAGGTCAGGCAAATACGCAGTATTTT